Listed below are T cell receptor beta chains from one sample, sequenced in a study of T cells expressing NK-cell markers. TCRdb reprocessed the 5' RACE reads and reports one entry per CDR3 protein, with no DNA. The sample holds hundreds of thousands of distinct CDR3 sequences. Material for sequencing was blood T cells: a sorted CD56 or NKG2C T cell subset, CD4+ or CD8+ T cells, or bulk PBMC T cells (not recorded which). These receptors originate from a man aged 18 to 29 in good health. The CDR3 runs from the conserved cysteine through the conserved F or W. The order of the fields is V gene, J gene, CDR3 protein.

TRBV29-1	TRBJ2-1	CSAEKTSASYNEQFF
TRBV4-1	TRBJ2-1	CASSQEEGFLYNEQFF
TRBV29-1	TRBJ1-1	CSVAGLRTEAFF
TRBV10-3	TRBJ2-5	CAINDRVVETQYF
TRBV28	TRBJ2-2	CATKPQGAETGELFF
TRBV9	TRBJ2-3	CASSGDSGPSTDTQYF
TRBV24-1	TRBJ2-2	CATRDRNTGELFF
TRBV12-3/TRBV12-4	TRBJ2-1	CASSLFAGRSYNEQFF
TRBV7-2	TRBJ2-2	CASMLRAGGAGELFF
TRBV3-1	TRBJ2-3	CASSQDPGTSNTQYF
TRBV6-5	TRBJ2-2	CASSYVGDRAGELFF
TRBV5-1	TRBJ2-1	CATHPSGQYNEQFF
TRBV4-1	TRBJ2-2	CASSHRTSGRAITGELFF